Described below is a single TCR beta chain sequence and its context. Its antigen is as yet unknown. The table came from immunoSEQ multiplex PCR; TCRdb's copy has only in-frame clones and leaves some out. This repertoire shows about 130,000 clones, roughly 90% found once; its top ten account for 1.5% to 2%. This sample was taken from a study of T cell responses to AZD1222 COVID-19 vaccine. Whole-study results and caveats: Donors skewed white British and female; clonal diversity was possibly underestimated. Of spike-specific TCRs, nearly half reportedly target regions left unmutated in variants. Two AZD1222 doses significantly raised spike-specific TCR breadth and depth over controls.

Germline lookup yields CDR1 MDHEN and CDR2 SYDVKM. Trimming cost V 4 bases and J 0 bases, with 19 bases left between them. The CDR3 consists of 18 residues. The specimen comprised peripheral blood, sampled on day 0 of AZD1222 vaccination. This TCR was recovered from an adult in good health. The chain combines TRBV28 with TRBJ1-3; D remains unclear. The CDR3 DNA reads TGTGCCAGCAGTTCCCCAAGACGTCCCATGAGCTCTGGAAACACCATATATTTT. Its translation: CASSSPRRPMSSGNTIYF.